The 2 T cell receptor beta chains below come from one sample, sequenced in a study of cytomegalovirus exposure and HLA in healthy donors. Both 60 Vbeta primers and 13 Jbeta primers went into the PCR. This table comes from immunoSEQ multiplex PCR, and its TCRdb copy is limited to in-frame clones, with some not included. The table shows about 160,000 clones, with around 65% occurring only once. Sequencing was performed on PBMCs. Receptors originate from a woman in her thirties or forties in good health and CMV-seropositive.

This clone was counted a few times. V is TRBV7-9 and J is TRBJ1-1; D perhaps matches TRBD1 (6 bases). This CDR3 is built from 15 residues. The ends were cut back, 5 bases at V and 1 base at J, with 14 bases in the middle. Germline V CDR1 and CDR2: SEHNR, FQNEAQ (reference sequence). CDR3 DNA: TGTGCCAGCAGCCTACAACGGACAGAGAACACTGAAGCTTTCTTT. Protein product: CASSLQRTENTEAFF.

The rearrangement links TRBV2 to TRBJ1-4; the D gene is possibly TRBD1 (5 bases). CDR1 SNHLY and CDR2 FYNNEI come from the germline V gene. Deletions cut 7 bases from V and 12 bases from J, with 12 bases between. CDR3 length: 11 residues. For the CDR3, the DNA is TGTGCCAGCAACGGCGGGGCAGAACTGTTTTTT. Amino acid sequence: CASNGGAELFF.